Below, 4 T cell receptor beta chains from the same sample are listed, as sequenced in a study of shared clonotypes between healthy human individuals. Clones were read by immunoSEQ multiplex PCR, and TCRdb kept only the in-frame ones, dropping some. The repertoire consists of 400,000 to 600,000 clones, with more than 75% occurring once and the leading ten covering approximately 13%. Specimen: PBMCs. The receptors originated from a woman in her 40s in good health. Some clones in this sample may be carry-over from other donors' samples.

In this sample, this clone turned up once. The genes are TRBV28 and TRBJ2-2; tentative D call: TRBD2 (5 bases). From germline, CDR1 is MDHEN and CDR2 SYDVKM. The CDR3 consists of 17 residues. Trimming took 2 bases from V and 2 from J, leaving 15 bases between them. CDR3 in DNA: TGTGCCAGCAGTTTAGGTCCTTGGCGGGTTAACACCGGGGAGCTGTTTTTT. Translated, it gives CASSLGPWRVNTGELFF.

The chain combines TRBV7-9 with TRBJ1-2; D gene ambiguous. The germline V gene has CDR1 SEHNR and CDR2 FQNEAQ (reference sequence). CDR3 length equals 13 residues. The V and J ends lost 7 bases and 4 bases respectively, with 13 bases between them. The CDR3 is CASTAFGPYGYTF. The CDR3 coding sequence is TGTGCCAGCACCGCTTTTGGACCCTATGGCTACACCTTC.

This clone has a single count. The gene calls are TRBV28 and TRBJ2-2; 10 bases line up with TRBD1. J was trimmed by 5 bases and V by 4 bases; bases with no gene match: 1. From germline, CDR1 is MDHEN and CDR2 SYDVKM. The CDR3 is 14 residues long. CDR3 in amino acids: CASSWTGGTGELFF. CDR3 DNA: TGTGCCAGCAGTTGGACAGGGGGGACCGGGGAGCTGTTTTTT.

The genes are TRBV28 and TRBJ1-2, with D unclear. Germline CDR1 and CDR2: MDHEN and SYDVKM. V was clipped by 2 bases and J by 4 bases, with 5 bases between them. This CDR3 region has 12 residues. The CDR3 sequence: CASSLELYGYTF. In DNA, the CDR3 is TGTGCCAGCAGTTTAGAGCTCTATGGCTACACCTTC.